This T cell receptor beta chain originates from a study of long-term antiretroviral therapy in people with HIV. Overall study: The earliest specimens came about a decade ahead of the 2015 immediate-ART recommendation. General study results and limits: Once patients were on ART, diversity went higher but still fell short of transplant donor controls.

On this clone itself: As yet, its antigen is unknown.

Version v3.0 of the immunoSEQ assay was performed at survey level. Sequencing had a target that covered about 40,000-55,000 T-cell genomes per sample. Sequencing was performed with immunoSEQ multiplex PCR; in TCRdb, only in-frame clones are kept and a portion is missing. There are over 10,000 clones in the sample; roughly four fifths occur only once, and approximately 20% lies in the top ten. Every HIV-positive participant received treatment in the United States. CDR1 is KGHSH and CDR2 is LQKENI in the germline V gene. After removal of 2 bases from V and 5 bases from J, the junction contained 12 bases not matched to a gene. The length of the CDR3 is 16 residues.

The sequenced sample was unsorted PBMCs, obtained 0.5 years before starting antiretroviral therapy. The TCR comes from a woman between 40 and 50 years old with HIV. The chain employs TRBV18 and TRBJ2-7; the match to TRBD1 covers 7 bases. CDR3 sequence reads: CASSPGLPQGVDEQYF. The CDR3 coding sequence is TGTGCCAGCTCACCAGGTTTACCCCAGGGGGTCGACGAGCAGTACTTC.